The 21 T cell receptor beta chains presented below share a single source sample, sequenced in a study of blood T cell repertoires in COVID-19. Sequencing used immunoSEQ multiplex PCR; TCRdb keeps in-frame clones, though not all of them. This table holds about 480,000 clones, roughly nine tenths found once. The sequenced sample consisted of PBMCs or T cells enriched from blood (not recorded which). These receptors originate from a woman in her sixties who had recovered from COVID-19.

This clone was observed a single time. CDR3 amino acids: CASSTSPGNRGNEQYF. The CDR3, as DNA: TGCGCCAGCAGCACCTCCCCGGGGAATAGGGGGAACGAGCAGTACTTC. The chain recombines TRBV5-1 with TRBJ2-7; possibly TRBD1 for D (6 bases). The V end lost 4 bases, the J end lost 5 bases, and 22 bases lay between the germline ends. Germline V gene sequence: CDR1 SGHRS, CDR2 YFSETQ. There are 16 residues in the CDR3.

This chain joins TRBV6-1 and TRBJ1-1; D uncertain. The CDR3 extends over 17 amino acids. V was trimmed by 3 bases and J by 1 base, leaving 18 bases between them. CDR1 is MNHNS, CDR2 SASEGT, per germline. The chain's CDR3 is CASSESPLFGGNTEAFF. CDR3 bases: TGTGCCAGCAGTGAGTCGCCCCTCTTTGGAGGGAACACTGAAGCTTTCTTT.

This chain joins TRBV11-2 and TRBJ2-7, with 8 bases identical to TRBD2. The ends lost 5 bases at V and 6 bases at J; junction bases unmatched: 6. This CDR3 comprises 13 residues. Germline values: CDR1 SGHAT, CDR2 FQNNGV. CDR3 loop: CASSPAREGEQYF. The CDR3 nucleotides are TGTGCCAGCAGCCCCGCTCGGGAGGGCGAGCAGTACTTC.

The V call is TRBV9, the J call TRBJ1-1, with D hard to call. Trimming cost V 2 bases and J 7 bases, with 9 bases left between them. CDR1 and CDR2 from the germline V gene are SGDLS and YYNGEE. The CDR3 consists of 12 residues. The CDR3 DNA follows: TGTGCCAGCAGCGTGCTCGGGAATGAAGCTTTCTTT. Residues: CASSVLGNEAFF.

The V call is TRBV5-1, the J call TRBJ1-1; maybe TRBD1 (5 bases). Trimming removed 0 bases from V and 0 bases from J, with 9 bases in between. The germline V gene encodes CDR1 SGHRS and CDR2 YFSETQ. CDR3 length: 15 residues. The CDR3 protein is CASSLEGPMNTEAFF. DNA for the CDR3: TGCGCCAGCAGCTTGGAGGGGCCCATGAACACTGAAGCTTTCTTT.

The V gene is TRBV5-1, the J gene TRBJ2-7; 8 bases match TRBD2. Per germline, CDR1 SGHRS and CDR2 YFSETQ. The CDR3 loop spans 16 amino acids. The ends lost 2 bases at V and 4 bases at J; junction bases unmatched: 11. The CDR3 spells CASSLLAGSDGYEQYF. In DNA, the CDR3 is TGCGCCAGCAGCTTATTAGCGGGATCCGACGGGTACGAGCAGTACTTC.

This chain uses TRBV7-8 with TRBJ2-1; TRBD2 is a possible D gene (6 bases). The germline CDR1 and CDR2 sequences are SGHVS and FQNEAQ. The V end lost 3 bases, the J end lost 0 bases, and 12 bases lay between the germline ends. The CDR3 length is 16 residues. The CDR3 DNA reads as TGTGCCAGCAGCTTGGGACTCCCGAGCTCCTACAATGAGCAGTTCTTC. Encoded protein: CASSLGLPSSYNEQFF.

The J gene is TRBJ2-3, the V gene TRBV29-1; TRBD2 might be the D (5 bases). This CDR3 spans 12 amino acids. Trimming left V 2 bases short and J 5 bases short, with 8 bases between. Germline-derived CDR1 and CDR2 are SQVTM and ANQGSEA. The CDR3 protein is CSVESGGDTQYF. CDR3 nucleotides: TGCAGCGTTGAAAGCGGAGGAGATACGCAGTATTTT.

The CDR3 DNA sequence: TGTGCCAGCAGTGCGGGGGGCGGGATCACTGAAGCTTTCTTT. It is translated as CASSAGGGITEAFF. V is TRBV2 and J is TRBJ1-1; D perhaps matches TRBD1 (6 bases). The CDR3 has 14 amino acids. CDR1 and CDR2 (germline): SNHLY, FYNNEI. V lost 4 bases and J lost 4, with 13 bases in between. Looking up the rest from reference TRBV2 and TRBJ1-1 gives the full variable domain: EPEVTQTPSHQVTQMGQEVILRCVPISNHLYFYWYRQILGQKVEFLVSFYNNEISEKSEIFDDQFSVERPDGSNFTLKIRSTKLEDSAMYFCASSAGGGITEAFFGQGTRLTVV.

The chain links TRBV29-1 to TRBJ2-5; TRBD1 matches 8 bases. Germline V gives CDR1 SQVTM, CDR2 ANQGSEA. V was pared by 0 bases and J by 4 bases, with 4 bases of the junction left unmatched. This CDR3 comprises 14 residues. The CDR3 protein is CSVEDRQGIETQYF. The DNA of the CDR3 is TGCAGCGTTGAAGATCGACAGGGGATAGAGACCCAGTACTTC.

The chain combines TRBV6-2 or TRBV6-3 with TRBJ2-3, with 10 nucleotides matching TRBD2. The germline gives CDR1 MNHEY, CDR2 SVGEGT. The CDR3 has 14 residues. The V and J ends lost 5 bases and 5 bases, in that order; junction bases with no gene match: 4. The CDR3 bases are TGTGCCAGCAGTGTAGCGGGGGGTGGAGATACGCAGTATTTT. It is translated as CASSVAGGGDTQYF.

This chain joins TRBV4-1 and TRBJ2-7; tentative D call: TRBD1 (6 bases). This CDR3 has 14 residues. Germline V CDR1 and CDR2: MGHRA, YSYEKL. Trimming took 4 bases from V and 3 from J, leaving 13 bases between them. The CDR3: CASSPISGVYEQYF. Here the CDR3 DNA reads TGCGCCAGCAGCCCAATCTCAGGGGTCTACGAGCAGTACTTC.

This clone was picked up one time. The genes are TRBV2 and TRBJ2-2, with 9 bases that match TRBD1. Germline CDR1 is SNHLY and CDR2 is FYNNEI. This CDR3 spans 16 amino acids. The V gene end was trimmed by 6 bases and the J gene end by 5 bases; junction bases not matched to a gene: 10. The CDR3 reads CASSEWDRATTGELFF. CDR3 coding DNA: TGTGCCAGCAGCGAGTGGGACAGGGCGACAACCGGGGAGCTGTTTTTT. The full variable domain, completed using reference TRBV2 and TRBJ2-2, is EPEVTQTPSHQVTQMGQEVILRCVPISNHLYFYWYRQILGQKVEFLVSFYNNEISEKSEIFDDQFSVERPDGSNFTLKIRSTKLEDSAMYFCASSEWDRATTGELFFGEGSRLTVL.

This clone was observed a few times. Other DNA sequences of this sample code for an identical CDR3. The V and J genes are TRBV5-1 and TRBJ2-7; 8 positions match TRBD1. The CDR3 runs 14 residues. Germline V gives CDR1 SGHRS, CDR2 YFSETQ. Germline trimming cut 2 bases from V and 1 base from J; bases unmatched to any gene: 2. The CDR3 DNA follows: TGCGCCAGCAGCTTTGGGACAGGTTCCTACGAGCAGTACTTC. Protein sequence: CASSFGTGSYEQYF.

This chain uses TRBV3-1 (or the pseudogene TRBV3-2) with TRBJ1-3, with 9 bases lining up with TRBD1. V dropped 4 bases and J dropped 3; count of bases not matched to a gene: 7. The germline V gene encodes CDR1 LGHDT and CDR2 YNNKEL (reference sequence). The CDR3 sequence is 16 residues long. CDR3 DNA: TGTGCCAGCAGCCGCCCGGACAGGGGAGATGGAAACACCATATATTTT. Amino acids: CASSRPDRGDGNTIYF.

The CDR3 is CASSQEWGGNTEAFF. The CDR3 DNA sequence: TGCGCCAGCAGCCAAGAGTGGGGGGGGAACACTGAAGCTTTCTTT. This sequence joins TRBV4-1 and TRBJ1-1; TRBD1 might be the D (5 bases). CDR3 length: 15 amino acids. V was cut by 0 bases and J by 1 base, with 9 bases left in between. CDR1 is MGHRA and CDR2 is YSYEKL in the germline V gene.

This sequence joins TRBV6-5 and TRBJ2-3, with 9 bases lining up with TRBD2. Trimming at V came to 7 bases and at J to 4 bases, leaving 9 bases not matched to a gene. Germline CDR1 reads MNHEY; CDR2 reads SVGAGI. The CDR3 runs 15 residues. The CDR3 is CASIRSGTSPDTQYF. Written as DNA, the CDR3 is TGTGCCAGCATCCGGAGCGGGACTAGCCCAGATACGCAGTATTTT.

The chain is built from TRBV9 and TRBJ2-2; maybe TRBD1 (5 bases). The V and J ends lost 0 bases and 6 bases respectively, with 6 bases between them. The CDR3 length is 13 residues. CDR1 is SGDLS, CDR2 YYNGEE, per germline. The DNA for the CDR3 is TGTGCCAGCAGCGTAGGGGGCTCCGGGGAGCTGTTTTTT. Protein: CASSVGGSGELFF.

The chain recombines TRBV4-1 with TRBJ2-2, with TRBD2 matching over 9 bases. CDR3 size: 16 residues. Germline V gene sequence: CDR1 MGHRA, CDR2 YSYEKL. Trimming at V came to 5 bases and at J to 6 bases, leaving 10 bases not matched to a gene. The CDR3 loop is CASSLGSGGTAGELFF. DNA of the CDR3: TGCGCCAGCAGCTTGGGAAGCGGGGGGACCGCCGGGGAGCTGTTTTTT.

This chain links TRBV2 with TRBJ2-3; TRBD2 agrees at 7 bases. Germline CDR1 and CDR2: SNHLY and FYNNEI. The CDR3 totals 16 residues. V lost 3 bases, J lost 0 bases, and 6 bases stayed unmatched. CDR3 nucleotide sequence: TGTGCCAGCAGTGAGCTGGCGGGGGATAGCACAGATACGCAGTATTTT. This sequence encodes CASSELAGDSTDTQYF.

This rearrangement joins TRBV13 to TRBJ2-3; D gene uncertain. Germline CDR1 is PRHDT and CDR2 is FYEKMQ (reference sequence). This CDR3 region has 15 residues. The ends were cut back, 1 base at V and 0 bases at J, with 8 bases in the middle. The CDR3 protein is CASSLEHLSTDTQYF. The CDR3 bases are TGTGCCAGCAGCTTAGAACACCTGAGCACAGATACGCAGTATTTT.